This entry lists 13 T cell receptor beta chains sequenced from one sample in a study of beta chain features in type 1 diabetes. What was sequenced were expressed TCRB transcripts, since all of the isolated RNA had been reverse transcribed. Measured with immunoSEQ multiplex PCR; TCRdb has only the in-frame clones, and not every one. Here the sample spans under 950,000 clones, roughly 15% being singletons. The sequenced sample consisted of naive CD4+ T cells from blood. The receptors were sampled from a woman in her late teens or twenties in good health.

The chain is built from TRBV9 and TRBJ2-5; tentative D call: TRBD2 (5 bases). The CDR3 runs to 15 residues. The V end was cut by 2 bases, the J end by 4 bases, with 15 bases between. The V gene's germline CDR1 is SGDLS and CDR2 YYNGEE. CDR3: CASSVGPAGRETQYF. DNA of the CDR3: TGTGCCAGCAGCGTCGGCCCCGCGGGCAGAGAGACCCAGTACTTC.

The CDR3, as DNA: TGTGCCAGTAGTGAAAACAGAGACATTCAGTACTTC. Translating gives CASSENRDIQYF. The chain couples TRBV19 to TRBJ2-4, with no clear D. Germline values: CDR1 LNHDA, CDR2 SQIVND (reference sequence). This CDR3 contains 12 residues. With 5 bases removed from V and 8 bases from J, the gap between germline ends came to 10 bases.

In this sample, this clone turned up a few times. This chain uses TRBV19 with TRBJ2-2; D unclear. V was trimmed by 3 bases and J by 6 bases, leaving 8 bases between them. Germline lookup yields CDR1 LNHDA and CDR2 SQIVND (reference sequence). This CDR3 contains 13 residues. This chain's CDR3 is CASSILQSGELFF. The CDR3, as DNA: TGTGCCAGTAGTATTCTGCAGTCCGGGGAGCTGTTTTTT.

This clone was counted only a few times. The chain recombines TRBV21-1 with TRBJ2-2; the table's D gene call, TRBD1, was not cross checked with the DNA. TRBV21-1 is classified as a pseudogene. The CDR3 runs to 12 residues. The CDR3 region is CANGQGTGELFF. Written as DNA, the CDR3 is TGTGCCAACGGACAGGGGACCGGGGAGCTGTTTTTT.

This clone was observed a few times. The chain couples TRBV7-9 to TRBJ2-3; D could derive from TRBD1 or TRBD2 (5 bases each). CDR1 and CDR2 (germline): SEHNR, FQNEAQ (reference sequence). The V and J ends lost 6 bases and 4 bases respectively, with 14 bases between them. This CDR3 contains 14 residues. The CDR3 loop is CASRRAGNSDTQYF. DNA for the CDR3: TGTGCCAGCAGGAGGGCAGGGAATTCAGATACGCAGTATTTT.

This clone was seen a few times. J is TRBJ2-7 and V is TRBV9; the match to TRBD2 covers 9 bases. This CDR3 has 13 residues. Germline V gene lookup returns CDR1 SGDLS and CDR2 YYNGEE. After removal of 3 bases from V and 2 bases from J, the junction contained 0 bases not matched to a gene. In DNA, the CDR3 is TGTGCCAGCAGCGGGACTAGCGCCTACGAGCAGTACTTC. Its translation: CASSGTSAYEQYF.

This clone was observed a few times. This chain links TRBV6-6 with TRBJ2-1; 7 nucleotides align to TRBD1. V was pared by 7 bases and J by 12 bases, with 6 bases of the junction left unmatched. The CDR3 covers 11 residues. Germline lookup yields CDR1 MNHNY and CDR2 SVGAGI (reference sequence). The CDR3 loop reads CASNSPGGQFF. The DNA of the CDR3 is TGTGCCAGCAATAGCCCAGGGGGGCAGTTCTTC.

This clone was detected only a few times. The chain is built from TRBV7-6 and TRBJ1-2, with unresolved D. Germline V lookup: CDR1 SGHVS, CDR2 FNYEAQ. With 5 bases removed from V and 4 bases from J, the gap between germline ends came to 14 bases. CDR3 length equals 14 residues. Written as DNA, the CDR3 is TGTGCCAGCAGCCCAAGTTCGGAGGGCTATGGCTACACCTTC. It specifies CASSPSSEGYGYTF.

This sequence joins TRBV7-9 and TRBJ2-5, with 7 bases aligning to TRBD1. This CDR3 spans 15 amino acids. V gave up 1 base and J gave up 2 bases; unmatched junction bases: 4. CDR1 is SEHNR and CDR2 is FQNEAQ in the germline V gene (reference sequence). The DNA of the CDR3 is TGTGCCAGCAGCTTAGAACAGGGGCGGCAAGAGACCCAGTACTTC. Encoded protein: CASSLEQGRQETQYF.

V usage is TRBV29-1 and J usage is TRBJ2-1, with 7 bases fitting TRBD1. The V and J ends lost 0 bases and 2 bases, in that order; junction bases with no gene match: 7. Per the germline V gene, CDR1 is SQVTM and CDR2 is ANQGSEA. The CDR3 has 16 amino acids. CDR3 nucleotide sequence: TGCAGCGTTGAAGATCTAGGGGGCACAACCTACAATGAGCAGTTCTTC. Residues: CSVEDLGGTTYNEQFF.

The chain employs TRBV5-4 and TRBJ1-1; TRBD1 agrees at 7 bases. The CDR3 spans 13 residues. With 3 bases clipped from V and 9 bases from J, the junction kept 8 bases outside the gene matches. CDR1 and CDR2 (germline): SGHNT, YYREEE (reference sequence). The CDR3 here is CASSYYWDSKAFF. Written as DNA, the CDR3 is TGTGCCAGCAGCTATTACTGGGACAGCAAAGCTTTCTTT.

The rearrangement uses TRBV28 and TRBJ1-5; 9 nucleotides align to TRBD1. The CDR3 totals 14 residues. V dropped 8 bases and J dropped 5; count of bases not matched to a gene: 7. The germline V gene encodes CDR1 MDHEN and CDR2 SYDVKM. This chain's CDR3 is CASVSGTGYQPQHF. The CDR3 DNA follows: TGTGCCAGCGTCTCCGGGACAGGGTATCAGCCCCAGCATTTT. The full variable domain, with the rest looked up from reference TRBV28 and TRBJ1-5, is DVKVTQSSRYLVKRTGEKVFLECVQDMDHENMFWYRQDPGLGLRLIYFSYDVKMKEKGDIPEGYSVSREKKERFSLILESASTNQTSMYLCASVSGTGYQPQHFGDGTRLSIL.

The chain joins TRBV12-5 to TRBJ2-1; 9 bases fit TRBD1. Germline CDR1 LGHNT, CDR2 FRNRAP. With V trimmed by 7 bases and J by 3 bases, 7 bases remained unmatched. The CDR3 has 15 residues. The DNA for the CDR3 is TGTGCTAGTGCCCCTTCGGGACAGGGCTACAATGAGCAGTTCTTC. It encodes CASAPSGQGYNEQFF.